The clone carrying this T cell receptor (beta chain) was found many times. These data are taken from a study of regulatory T cells in long-lasting Graves disease. Through Arm-PCR of CDR3 regions and iRepertoire HTBI primers, TCR beta libraries were built. A single record per CDR3 protein comes from TCRdb applying MiXCR to the multiplex PCR reads. Seen here are hundreds of thousands of distinct CDR3 sequences, around 17% observed once, and the top ten hold about 17%. Sample time point: newly diagnosed GD, antithyroid drugs for less than 3 months. RNA isolated from PBMCs was used to make the TCR library. Germline CDR1 reads SNHLY; CDR2 reads FYNNEI. CDR3 length equals 13 residues. The germline V and J ends were trimmed by 6 bases and 4 bases, with 12 bases remaining between them. Another study also made use of these data, one on T cells in Graves' hyperthyroidism and ophthalmopathy. From that paper: Diagnoses were made from clinical symptoms, serum measures (thyroxine and TRAb), thyroid ultrasound and orbital computed tomography.

This TCR came from a young woman with Graves disease. This chain joins TRBV2 and TRBJ1-2, with TRBD1 as a possible D gene (5 bases). Sequenced here: peripheral blood mononuclear cells (PBMCs), sampled at new diagnosis, from a patient treated with antithyroid drugs. The DNA of the CDR3 is TGTGCCAGCAGCAAAGACAGTTCCTATGGCTACACCTTC. Amino acid sequence: CASSKDSSYGYTF.